A selection of T cell receptor beta chains follows, all from one sample in a study of blood T cell repertoires in COVID-19. Profiling relied on immunoSEQ multiplex PCR, and the TCRdb table lists in-frame clones only, not all of them. The data contain a few hundred thousand clones, 87% of them singletons. Sequencing was carried out using peripheral blood. These receptors all come from a woman between 45 and 65 years old with acute or convalescent COVID-19. Each CDR3 is given with its conserved first and last residue. A D gene is named only where the DNA matches it firmly. Clone size is given for some rows only: seen once, a few or many times, or a class if the clone is expanded.

V,D,J,size,CDR3,DNA
TRBV4-3,TRBD1,TRBJ2-7,NA,CASSQMDRGGYEQYF,TGCGCCAGCAGCCAAATGGACAGGGGAGGCTACGAGCAGTACTTC
TRBV28,TRBD2,TRBJ2-6,NA,CASTSGRASGANVLTF,TGTGCCAGCACCAGCGGGAGGGCTTCTGGGGCCAACGTCCTGACTTTC
TRBV19,TRBD1,TRBJ1-3,NA,CASSTWTGYSGNTIYF,TGTGCCAGTAGTACATGGACAGGGTACTCTGGAAACACCATATATTTT
TRBV5-1,NA,TRBJ2-3,NA,CASSLNSDSLRTDTQYF,TGCGCCAGCAGCTTGAACTCAGACAGCCTTAGAACCGATACGCAGTATTTT
TRBV28,TRBD1,TRBJ1-2,NA,CASSWGQSNYGYTF,TGTGCCAGCAGTTGGGGACAGTCCAACTATGGCTACACCTTC
TRBV7-2,NA,TRBJ2-7,NA,CASSALQGYEQYF,TGTGCCAGCAGCGCCTTACAGGGCTACGAGCAGTACTTC
TRBV19,TRBD1,TRBJ2-1,NA,CASSRDRYNEQFF,TGTGCCAGTAGCCGGGACAGGTACAATGAGCAGTTCTTC
TRBV5-4,TRBD1,TRBJ1-4,NA,CASSPTGGASEKLFF,TGTGCCAGCAGCCCCACAGGGGGCGCGAGTGAAAAACTGTTTTTT
TRBV4-2,TRBD2,TRBJ2-2,NA,CASSHGAGENTGELFF,TGTGCCAGCAGCCATGGAGCGGGAGAGAACACCGGGGAGCTGTTTTTT
TRBV18,NA,TRBJ1-5,NA,CASSPGQTEGPQHF,TGTGCCAGCTCACCTGGGCAGACCGAGGGGCCCCAGCATTTT
TRBV4-3,NA,TRBJ2-6,NA,CASSLMAGGGANVLTF,TGCGCCAGCAGCCTCATGGCGGGTGGAGGGGCCAACGTCCTGACTTTC
TRBV18,TRBD2,TRBJ2-2,NA,CASSTIAGGPGGELFF,TGTGCCAGCTCAACAATAGCGGGAGGGCCCGGCGGGGAGCTGTTTTTT
TRBV12-3/TRBV12-4,NA,TRBJ1-2,few,CASSLVAGGGYTF,TGTGCCAGCAGTTTAGTTGCGGGAGGTGGCTACACCTTC
TRBV18,NA,TRBJ1-4,few,CASSPSGANEKLFF,TGTGCCAGCTCACCGTCGGGGGCTAATGAAAAACTGTTTTTT
TRBV11-1,TRBD1,TRBJ1-2,NA,CASSSDRANYGYTF,TGTGCCAGCAGCTCGGACAGGGCCAACTATGGCTACACCTTC
TRBV5-1,TRBD2,TRBJ2-5,NA,CASSFGGLAGGRETQYF,TGCGCCAGCAGCTTCGGGGGACTAGCGGGAGGTAGGGAGACCCAGTACTTC
TRBV11-3,TRBD2,TRBJ2-3,NA,CASSEYGGADTDTQYF,TGTGCCAGCAGCGAATACGGGGGGGCCGACACAGATACGCAGTATTTT
TRBV3-1/TRBV3-2,NA,TRBJ2-1,NA,CASSQLTSSLEQFF,TGTGCCAGCAGCCAACTTACTAGTTCACTTGAGCAGTTCTTC
TRBV9,NA,TRBJ1-6,NA,CASSPSLNSPLHF,TGTGCCAGCAGCCCAAGCCTTAATTCACCCCTCCACTTT
TRBV28,NA,TRBJ2-7,once,CASSHQVRGEQYF,TGTGCCAGCAGTCATCAGGTTAGGGGCGAGCAGTACTTC
TRBV28,NA,TRBJ1-2,once,CASSLRGNYGYTF,TGTGCCAGCAGTCTCAGGGGTAACTATGGCTACACCTTC
TRBV28,NA,TRBJ2-5,NA,CASTQRTGSQETQYF,TGTGCCAGCACCCAAAGAACAGGGTCCCAAGAGACCCAGTACTTC
TRBV27,TRBD2,TRBJ2-3,few,CASSLSVGLAGRRDTQYF,TGTGCCAGCAGTTTATCCGTAGGACTAGCGGGGCGCAGAGATACGCAGTATTTT
TRBV4-1,NA,TRBJ1-5,NA,CASSQSLQGPSSNQPQHF,TGCGCCAGCAGCCAATCTTTACAGGGACCTTCCAGCAATCAGCCCCAGCATTTT
TRBV19,NA,TRBJ1-1,NA,CASSNPGFWTEAFF,TGTGCCAGTTCTAACCCGGGGTTTTGGACTGAAGCTTTCTTT
TRBV6-5,NA,TRBJ1-1,NA,CASRRIENTEAFF,TGTGCCAGCAGGAGGATAGAGAACACTGAAGCTTTCTTT
TRBV5-1,TRBD1,TRBJ1-5,once,CASSLGTGGNQPQHF,TGCGCCAGCAGCTTGGGGACAGGGGGCAATCAGCCCCAGCATTTT
TRBV3-1/TRBV3-2,NA,TRBJ2-5,NA,CASSPPTVLEETQYF,TGTGCCAGCAGCCCCCCGACAGTCTTGGAAGAGACCCAGTACTTC
TRBV27,TRBD2,TRBJ2-7,NA,CASTRGGAYEQYF,TGTGCCAGCACACGTGGGGGGGCCTACGAGCAGTACTTC
TRBV28,NA,TRBJ2-5,NA,CASSLGDSVGETQYF,TGTGCCAGCAGTTTAGGTGACTCGGTTGGAGAGACCCAGTACTTC
TRBV7-9,TRBD1,TRBJ2-7,NA,CASSRKIRQGAYEQYF,TGTGCCAGCAGCCGAAAGATCCGACAGGGGGCCTACGAGCAGTACTTC
TRBV10-1,TRBD1,TRBJ2-5,few,CASSSGTVCNQETQYF,TGCGCCAGCAGCTCCGGGACAGTCTGTAACCAAGAGACCCAGTACTTC
TRBV5-1,TRBD1,TRBJ2-5,once,CASSLGGTGGPQETQYF,TGCGCCAGCAGCTTGGGGGGGACAGGGGGCCCGCAAGAGACCCAGTACTTC
TRBV4-2,NA,TRBJ1-5,NA,CASSQDGTANQPQHF,TGTGCCAGCAGCCAAGATGGTACTGCTAATCAGCCCCAGCATTTT
TRBV14,NA,TRBJ2-3,NA,CASSPITVTDTQYF,TGTGCCAGCAGCCCTATCACGGTCACAGATACGCAGTATTTT
TRBV29-1,NA,TRBJ1-2,NA,CSARGPLGGYTF,TGCAGCGCTCGGGGTCCTCTGGGCGGCTACACCTTC
TRBV24-1,NA,TRBJ1-1,NA,CATSPMDSEAFF,TGTGCCACCAGCCCGATGGACAGCGAAGCTTTCTTT
TRBV30,NA,TRBJ1-2,NA,CAWSVPGGPWGYTF,TGTGCCTGGAGTGTACCAGGAGGGCCCTGGGGCTACACCTTC
TRBV5-4,TRBD1,TRBJ1-4,NA,CASSLQGKEKLFF,TGTGCCAGCAGCTTACAGGGGAAGGAAAAACTGTTTTTT
TRBV7-2,TRBD2,TRBJ2-5,NA,CASSFQTSGETQYF,TGTGCCAGCAGCTTTCAGACTAGCGGTGAGACCCAGTACTTC
TRBV2,TRBD1,TRBJ1-4,NA,CASHGQGGEKLFF,TGTGCCAGCCATGGACAGGGGGGCGAAAAACTGTTTTTT
TRBV28,NA,TRBJ1-2,NA,CASSYRVYGYTF,TGTGCCAGCAGTTACAGGGTCTATGGCTACACCTTC
TRBV4-3,NA,TRBJ1-1,NA,CASSQAGGIHTEAFF,TGCGCCAGCAGCCAAGCGGGGGGTATTCACACTGAAGCTTTCTTT
TRBV5-3,NA,TRBJ2-7,NA,CARSCLDRRLYEQYF,TGTGCCAGAAGCTGCCTGGACAGAAGGCTCTACGAGCAGTACTTC
TRBV2,NA,TRBJ2-1,NA,CASSDWGRYNEQFF,TGTGCCAGCAGTGACTGGGGGAGGTACAATGAGCAGTTCTTC
TRBV28,NA,TRBJ2-1,NA,CASSLGTGKSSYNEQFF,TGTGCCAGCAGTTTAGGGACTGGGAAAAGCTCCTACAATGAGCAGTTCTTC
TRBV5-1,NA,TRBJ1-2,NA,CASSLRGDRNYGYTF,TGCGCCAGCAGCTTGCGGGGAGACAGGAACTATGGCTACACCTTC
TRBV9,NA,TRBJ1-1,few,CASSVTSYSEAFF,TGTGCCAGCAGCGTTACATCATACAGTGAAGCTTTCTTT
TRBV19,TRBD2,TRBJ2-7,once,CASSTPSGSSYEQYF,TGTGCCAGTAGTACTCCTAGCGGGAGCTCCTACGAGCAGTACTTC
TRBV27,NA,TRBJ1-4,NA,CASSRGEKLFF,TGTGCCAGCAGCCGGGGTGAAAAACTGTTTTTT
TRBV30,NA,TRBJ1-5,NA,CAWRAWEGNNQPQHF,TGTGCCTGGAGGGCCTGGGAGGGGAACAATCAGCCCCAGCATTTT
TRBV6-5,TRBD1,TRBJ1-3,NA,CASSPGTGGGNTIYF,TGTGCCAGCAGCCCCGGGACAGGAGGGGGAAACACCATATATTTT
TRBV9,NA,TRBJ1-4,NA,CASSVEGGRTGELFF,TGTGCCAGCAGCGTAGAGGGTGGTAGGACCGGGGAACTGTTTTTT
TRBV19,TRBD2,TRBJ2-1,NA,CASSVSGTSGGSYNEQFF,TGTGCCAGTAGTGTCTCCGGGACTAGCGGGGGCTCCTACAATGAGCAGTTCTTC
TRBV6-1,TRBD1,TRBJ1-3,once,CASSGQGTRAGNTIYF,TGTGCCAGCAGTGGACAGGGGACGAGGGCTGGAAACACCATATATTTT
TRBV9,TRBD2,TRBJ2-1,NA,CASSVGTSGSDEQFF,TGTGCCAGCAGCGTAGGGACTAGCGGGAGTGATGAGCAGTTCTTC